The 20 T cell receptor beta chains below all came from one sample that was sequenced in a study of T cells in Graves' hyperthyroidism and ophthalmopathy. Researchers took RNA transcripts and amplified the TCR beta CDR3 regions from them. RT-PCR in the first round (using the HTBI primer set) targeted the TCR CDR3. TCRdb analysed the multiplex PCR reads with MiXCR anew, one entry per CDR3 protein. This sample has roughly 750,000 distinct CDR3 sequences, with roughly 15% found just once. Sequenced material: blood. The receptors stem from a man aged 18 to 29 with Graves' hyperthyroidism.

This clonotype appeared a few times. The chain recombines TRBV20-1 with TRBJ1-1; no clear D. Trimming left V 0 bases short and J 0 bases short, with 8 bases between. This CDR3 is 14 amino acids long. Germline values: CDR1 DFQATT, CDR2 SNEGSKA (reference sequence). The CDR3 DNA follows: TGCAGTGCTAGAGATCAGGCTATGAACACTGAAGCTTTCTTT. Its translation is CSARDQAMNTEAFF.

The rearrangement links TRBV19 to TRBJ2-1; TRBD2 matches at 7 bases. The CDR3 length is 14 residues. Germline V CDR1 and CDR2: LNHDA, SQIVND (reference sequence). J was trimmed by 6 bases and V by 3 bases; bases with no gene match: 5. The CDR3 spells CASSIWGGPNEQFF. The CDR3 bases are TGTGCCAGTAGTATCTGGGGGGGACCCAATGAGCAGTTCTTC.

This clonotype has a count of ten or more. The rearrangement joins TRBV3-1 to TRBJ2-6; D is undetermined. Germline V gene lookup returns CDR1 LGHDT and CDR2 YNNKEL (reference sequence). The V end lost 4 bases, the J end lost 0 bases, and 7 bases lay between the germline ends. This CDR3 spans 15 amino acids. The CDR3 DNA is TGTGCCAGCAGCCCTCTACGCTCTGGGGCCAACGTCCTGACTTTC. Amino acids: CASSPLRSGANVLTF. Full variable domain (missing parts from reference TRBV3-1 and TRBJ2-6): DTAVSQTPKYLVTQMGNDKSIKCEQNLGHDTMYWYKQDSKKFLKIMFSYNNKELIINETVPNRFSPKSPDKAHLNLHINSLELGDSAVYFCASSPLRSGANVLTFGAGSRLTVL.

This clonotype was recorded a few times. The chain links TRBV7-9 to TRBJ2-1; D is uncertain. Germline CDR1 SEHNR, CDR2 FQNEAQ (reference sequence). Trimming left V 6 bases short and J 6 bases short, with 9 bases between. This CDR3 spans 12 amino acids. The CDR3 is CASSSVRNEQFF. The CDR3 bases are TGTGCCAGCAGTTCCGTCCGCAATGAGCAGTTCTTC.

The CDR3 region has the DNA TGTGCCAGCAGTCCGGAGGGGGTCTACGAGCAGTACTTC. It yields the protein CASSPEGVYEQYF. This rearrangement joins TRBV25-1 to TRBJ2-7; TRBD1 or TRBD2 may be the D gene (6 bases each). CDR3 length equals 13 residues. Looked up from germline, CDR1 is MGHDK and CDR2 is SYGVNS. Trimming pared 5 bases from V and 3 bases from J, leaving 11 bases between.

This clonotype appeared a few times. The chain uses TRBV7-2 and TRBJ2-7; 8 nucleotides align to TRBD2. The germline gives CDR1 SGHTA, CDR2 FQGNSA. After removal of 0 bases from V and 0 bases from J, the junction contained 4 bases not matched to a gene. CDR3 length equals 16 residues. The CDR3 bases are TGTGCCAGCAGCTTAGCCGGCGGGACTAGCTCCTACGAGCAGTACTTC. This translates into CASSLAGGTSSYEQYF.

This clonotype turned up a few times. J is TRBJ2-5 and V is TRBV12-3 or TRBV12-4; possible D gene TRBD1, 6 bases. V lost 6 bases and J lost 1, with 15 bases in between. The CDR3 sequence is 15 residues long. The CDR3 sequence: CASSYRTALQETQYF. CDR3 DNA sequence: TGTGCCAGCAGCTACAGGACAGCCCTCCAAGAGACCCAGTACTTC.

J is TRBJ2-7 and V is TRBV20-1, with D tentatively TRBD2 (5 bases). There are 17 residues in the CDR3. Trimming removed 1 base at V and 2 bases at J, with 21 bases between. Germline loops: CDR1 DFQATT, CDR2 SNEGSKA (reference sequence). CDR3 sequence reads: CSARAHPAMSGPYEQYF. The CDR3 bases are TGCAGTGCTAGAGCCCATCCGGCTATGAGCGGTCCCTACGAGCAGTACTTC.

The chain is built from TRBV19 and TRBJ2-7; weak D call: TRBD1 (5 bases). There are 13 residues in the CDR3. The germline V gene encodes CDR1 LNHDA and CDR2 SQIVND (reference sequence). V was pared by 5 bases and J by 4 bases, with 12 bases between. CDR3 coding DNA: TGTGCCAGTAGTGTGAATCCAGGGTACGAGCAGTACTTC. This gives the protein CASSVNPGYEQYF. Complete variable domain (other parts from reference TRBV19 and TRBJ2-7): DGGITQSPKYLFRKEGQNVTLSCEQNLNHDAMYWYRQDPGQGLRLIYYSQIVNDFQKGDIAEGYSVSREKKESFPLTVTSAQKNPTAFYLCASSVNPGYEQYFGPGTRLTVT.

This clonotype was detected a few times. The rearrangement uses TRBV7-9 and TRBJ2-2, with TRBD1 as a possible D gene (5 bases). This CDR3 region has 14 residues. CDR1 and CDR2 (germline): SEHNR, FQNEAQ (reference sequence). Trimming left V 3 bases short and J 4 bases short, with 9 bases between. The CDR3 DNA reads TGTGCCAGCAGCTTCGCCAGGGCCACCGGGGAGCTGTTTTTT. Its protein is CASSFARATGELFF. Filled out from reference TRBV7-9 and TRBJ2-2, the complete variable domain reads DTGVSQNPRHKITKRGQNVTFRCDPISEHNRLYWYRQTLGQGPEFLTYFQNEAQLEKSRLLSDRFSAERPKGSFSTLEIQRTEQGDSAMYLCASSFARATGELFFGEGSRLTVL.

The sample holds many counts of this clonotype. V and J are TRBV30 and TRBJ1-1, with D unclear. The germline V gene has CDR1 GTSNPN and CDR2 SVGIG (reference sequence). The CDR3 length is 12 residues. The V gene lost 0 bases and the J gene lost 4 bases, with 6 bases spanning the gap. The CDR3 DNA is TGTGCCTGGAGTGTACGGGGCACTGAAGCTTTCTTT. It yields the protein CAWSVRGTEAFF.

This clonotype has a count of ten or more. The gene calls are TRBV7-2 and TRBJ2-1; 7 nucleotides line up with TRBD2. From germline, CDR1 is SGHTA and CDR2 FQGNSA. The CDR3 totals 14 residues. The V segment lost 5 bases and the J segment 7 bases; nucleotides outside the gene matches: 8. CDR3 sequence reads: CASSQSREGNEQFF. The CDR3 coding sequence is TGTGCCAGCAGCCAATCGAGGGAGGGAAATGAGCAGTTCTTC. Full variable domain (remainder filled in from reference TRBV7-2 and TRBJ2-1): GAGVSQSPSNKVTEKGKDVELRCDPISGHTALYWYRQSLGQGLEFLIYFQGNSAPDKSGLPSDRFSAERTGGSVSTLTIQRTQQEDSAVYLCASSQSREGNEQFFGPGTRLTVL.

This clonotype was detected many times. The CDR3 bases are TGTGCCAGCAGCTTAGCGCCGGCTAGGCAGTTCTTC. It is translated as CASSLAPARQFF. This chain connects TRBV11-3 to TRBJ2-1; D uncertain. The CDR3 has 12 amino acids. Per germline, CDR1 SGHNT and CDR2 YENEEA. Trimming took off 1 base at V and 12 bases at J, with 10 bases between the two ends.

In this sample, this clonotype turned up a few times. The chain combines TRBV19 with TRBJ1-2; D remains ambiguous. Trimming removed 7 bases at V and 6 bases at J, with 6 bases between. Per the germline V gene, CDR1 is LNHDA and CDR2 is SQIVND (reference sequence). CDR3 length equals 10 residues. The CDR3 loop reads CASMGDGYTF. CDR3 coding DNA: TGTGCCAGTATGGGAGATGGCTACACCTTC.

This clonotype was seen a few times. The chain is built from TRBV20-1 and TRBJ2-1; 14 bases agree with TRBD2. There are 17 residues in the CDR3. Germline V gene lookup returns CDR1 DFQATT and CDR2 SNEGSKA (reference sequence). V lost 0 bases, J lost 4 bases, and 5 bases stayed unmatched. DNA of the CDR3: TGCAGTGCTAGAGATCGACTAGCGGGAGGGGGGTACAATGAGCAGTTCTTC. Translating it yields CSARDRLAGGGYNEQFF.

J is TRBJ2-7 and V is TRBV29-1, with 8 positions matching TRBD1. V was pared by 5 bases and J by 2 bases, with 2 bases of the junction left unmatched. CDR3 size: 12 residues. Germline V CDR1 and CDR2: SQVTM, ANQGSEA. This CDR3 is CSVPQGAYEQYF. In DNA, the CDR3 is TGCAGCGTTCCACAGGGGGCCTACGAGCAGTACTTC.

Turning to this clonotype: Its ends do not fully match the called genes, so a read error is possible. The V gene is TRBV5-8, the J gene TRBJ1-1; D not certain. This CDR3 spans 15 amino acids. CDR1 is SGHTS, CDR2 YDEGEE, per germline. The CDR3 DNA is TGTGCCAGCAGCTTGCCGGGAAAACTTAACACTGAGGCTTTCTTT. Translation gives CASSLPGKLNTEAFF.

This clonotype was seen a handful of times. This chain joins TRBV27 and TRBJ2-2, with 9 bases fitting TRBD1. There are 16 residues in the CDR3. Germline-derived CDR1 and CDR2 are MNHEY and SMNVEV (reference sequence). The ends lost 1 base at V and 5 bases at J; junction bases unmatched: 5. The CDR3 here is CASSLFPGTGTGELFF. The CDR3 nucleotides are TGTGCCAGCAGTTTATTCCCCGGGACAGGGACCGGGGAGCTGTTTTTT.

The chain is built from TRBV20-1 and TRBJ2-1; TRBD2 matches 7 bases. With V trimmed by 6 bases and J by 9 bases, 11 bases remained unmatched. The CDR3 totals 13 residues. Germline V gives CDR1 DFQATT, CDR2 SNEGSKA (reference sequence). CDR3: CSAHPKAGIEQFF. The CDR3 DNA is TGCAGTGCCCATCCAAAAGCGGGAATTGAGCAGTTCTTC.

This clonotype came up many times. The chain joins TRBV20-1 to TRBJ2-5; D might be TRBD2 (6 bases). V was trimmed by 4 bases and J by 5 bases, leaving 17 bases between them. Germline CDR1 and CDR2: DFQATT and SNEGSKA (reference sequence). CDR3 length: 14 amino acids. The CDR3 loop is CSAIAAYPRETQYF. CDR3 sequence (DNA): TGCAGTGCTATAGCGGCCTATCCCCGGGAGACCCAGTACTTC.